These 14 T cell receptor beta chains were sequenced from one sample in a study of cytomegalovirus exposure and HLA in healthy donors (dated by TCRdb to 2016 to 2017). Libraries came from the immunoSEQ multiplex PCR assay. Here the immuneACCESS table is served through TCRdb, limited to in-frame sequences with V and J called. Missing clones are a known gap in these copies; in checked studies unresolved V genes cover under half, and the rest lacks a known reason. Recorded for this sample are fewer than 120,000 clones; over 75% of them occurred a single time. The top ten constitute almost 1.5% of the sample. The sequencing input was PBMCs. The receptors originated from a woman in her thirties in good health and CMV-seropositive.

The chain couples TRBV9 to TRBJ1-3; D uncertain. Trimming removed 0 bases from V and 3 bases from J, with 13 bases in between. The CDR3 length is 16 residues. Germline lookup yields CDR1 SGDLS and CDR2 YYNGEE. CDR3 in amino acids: CASSVEPQYRGNTIYF. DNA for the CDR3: TGTGCCAGCAGCGTAGAACCTCAGTATCGTGGAAACACCATATATTTT. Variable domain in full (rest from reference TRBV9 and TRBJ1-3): DSGVTQTPKHLITATGQRVTLRCSPRSGDLSVYWYQQSLDQGLQFLIQYYNGEERAKGNILERFSAQQFPDLHSELNLSSLELGDSALYFCASSVEPQYRGNTIYFGEGSWLTVV.

CDR3 nucleotide sequence: TGTGCCAGCAGCCGAATACCCCCGGGACAACGTACCTACAATGAGCAGTTCTTC. Its translation: CASSRIPPGQRTYNEQFF. The chain has TRBV7-9 and TRBJ2-1, with a tentative D call TRBD1 (6 bases). V gave up 5 bases and J gave up 2 bases, with 22 bases separating them. Germline CDR1 and CDR2: SEHNR and FQNEAQ (reference sequence). This CDR3 region has 18 residues.

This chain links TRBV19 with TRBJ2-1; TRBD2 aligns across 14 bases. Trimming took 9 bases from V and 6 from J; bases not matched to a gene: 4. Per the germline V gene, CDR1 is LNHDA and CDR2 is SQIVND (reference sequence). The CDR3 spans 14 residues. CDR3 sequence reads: CASRLAGGPNEQFF. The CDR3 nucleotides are TGTGCCAGCAGACTAGCGGGGGGGCCCAATGAGCAGTTCTTC. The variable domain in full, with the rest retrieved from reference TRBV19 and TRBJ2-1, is DGGITQSPKYLFRKEGQNVTLSCEQNLNHDAMYWYRQDPGQGLRLIYYSQIVNDFQKGDIAEGYSVSREKKESFPLTVTSAQKNPTAFYLCASRLAGGPNEQFFGPGTRLTVL.

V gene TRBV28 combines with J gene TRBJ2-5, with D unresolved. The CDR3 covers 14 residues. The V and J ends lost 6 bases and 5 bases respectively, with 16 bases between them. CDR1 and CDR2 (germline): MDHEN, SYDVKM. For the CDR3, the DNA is TGTGCCAGCAGCGACATCACGCCTCTGGAGACCCAGTACTTC. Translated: CASSDITPLETQYF. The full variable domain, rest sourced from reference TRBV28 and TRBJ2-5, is DVKVTQSSRYLVKRTGEKVFLECVQDMDHENMFWYRQDPGLGLRLIYFSYDVKMKEKGDIPEGYSVSREKKERFSLILESASTNQTSMYLCASSDITPLETQYFGPGTRLLVL.

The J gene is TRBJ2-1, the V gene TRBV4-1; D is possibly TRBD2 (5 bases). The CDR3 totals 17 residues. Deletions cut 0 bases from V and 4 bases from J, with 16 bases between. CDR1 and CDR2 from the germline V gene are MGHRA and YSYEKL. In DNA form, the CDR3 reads TGCGCCAGCAGCCAAGACCCCCCGAGGGCCAGGTACAATGAGCAGTTCTTC. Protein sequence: CASSQDPPRARYNEQFF.

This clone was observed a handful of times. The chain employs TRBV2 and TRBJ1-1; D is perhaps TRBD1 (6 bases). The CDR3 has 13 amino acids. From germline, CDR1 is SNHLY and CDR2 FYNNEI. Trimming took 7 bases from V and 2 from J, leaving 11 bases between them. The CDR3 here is CASKRDTNTEAFF. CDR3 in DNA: TGTGCCAGCAAAAGGGACACCAACACTGAAGCTTTCTTT.

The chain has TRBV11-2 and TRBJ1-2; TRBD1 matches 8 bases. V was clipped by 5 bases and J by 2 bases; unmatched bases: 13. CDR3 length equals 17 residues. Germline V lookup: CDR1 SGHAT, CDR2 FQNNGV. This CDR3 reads CASSPSTGAPSNYGYTF. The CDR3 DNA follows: TGTGCCAGCAGCCCATCGACAGGGGCACCCTCCAACTATGGCTACACCTTC.

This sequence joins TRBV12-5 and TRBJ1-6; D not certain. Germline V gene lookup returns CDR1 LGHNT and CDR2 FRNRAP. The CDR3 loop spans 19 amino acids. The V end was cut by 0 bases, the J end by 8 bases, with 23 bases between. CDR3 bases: TGTGCTAGTGGTTTGGTACTAAGGTCTCCCCTCCTCAAATATTCACCCCTCCACTTT. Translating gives CASGLVLRSPLLKYSPLHF.

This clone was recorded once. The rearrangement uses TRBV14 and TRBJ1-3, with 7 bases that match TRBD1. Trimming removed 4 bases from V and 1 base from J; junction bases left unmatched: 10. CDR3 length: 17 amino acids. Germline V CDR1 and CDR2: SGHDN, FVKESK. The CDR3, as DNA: TGTGCCAGCAGCCTTCGGACAGGAGCGACTTCTGGAAACACCATATATTTT. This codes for CASSLRTGATSGNTIYF.

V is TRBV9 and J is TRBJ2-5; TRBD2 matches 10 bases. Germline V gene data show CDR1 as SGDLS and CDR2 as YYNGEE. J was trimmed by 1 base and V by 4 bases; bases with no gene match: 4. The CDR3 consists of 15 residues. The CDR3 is CASSPTSGFQETQYF. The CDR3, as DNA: TGTGCCAGCAGCCCGACTAGCGGGTTCCAAGAGACCCAGTACTTC.

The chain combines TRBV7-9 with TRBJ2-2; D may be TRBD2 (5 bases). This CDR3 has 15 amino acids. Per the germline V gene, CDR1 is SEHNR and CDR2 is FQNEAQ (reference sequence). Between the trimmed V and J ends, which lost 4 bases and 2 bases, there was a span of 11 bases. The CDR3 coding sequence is TGTGCCAGCAGCTCGCTTAGCGCCAACACCGGGGAGCTGTTTTTT. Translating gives CASSSLSANTGELFF.

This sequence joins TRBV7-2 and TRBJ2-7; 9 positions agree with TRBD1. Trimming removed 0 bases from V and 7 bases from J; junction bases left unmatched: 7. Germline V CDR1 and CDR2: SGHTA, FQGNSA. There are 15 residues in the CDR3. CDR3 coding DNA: TGTGCCAGCAGCTTAGCCGCCGACAGGGGGTGGGAGCAGTACTTC. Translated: CASSLAADRGWEQYF.

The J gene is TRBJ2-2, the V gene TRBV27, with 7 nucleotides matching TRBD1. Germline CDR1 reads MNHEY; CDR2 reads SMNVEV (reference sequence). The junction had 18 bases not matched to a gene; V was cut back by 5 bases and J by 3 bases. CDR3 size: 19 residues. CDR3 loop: CASSPRILRQGVDTGELFF. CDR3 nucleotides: TGTGCCAGCAGTCCCCGGATCCTTCGACAGGGAGTAGACACCGGGGAGCTGTTTTTT.

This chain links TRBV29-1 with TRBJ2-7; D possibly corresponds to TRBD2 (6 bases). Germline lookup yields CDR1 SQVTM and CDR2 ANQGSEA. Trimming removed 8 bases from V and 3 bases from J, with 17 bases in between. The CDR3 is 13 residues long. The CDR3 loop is CSITAGGVYEQYF. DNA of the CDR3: TGCAGCATTACAGCCGGAGGGGTCTACGAGCAGTACTTC.